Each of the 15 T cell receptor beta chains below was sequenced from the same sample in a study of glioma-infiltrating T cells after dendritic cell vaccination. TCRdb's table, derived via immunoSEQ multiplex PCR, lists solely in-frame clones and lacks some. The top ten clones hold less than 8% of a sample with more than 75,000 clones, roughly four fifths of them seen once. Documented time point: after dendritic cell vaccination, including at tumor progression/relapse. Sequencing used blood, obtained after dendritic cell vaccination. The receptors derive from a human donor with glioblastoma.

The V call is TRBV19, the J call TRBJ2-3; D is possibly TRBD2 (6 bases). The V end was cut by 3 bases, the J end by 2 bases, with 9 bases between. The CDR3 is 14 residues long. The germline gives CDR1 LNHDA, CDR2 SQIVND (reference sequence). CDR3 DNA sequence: TGTGCCAGTAGTATGGGCGGGGTCACAGATACGCAGTATTTT. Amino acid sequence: CASSMGGVTDTQYF. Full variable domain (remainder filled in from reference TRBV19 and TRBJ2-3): DGGITQSPKYLFRKEGQNVTLSCEQNLNHDAMYWYRQDPGQGLRLIYYSQIVNDFQKGDIAEGYSVSREKKESFPLTVTSAQKNPTAFYLCASSMGGVTDTQYFGPGTRLTVL.

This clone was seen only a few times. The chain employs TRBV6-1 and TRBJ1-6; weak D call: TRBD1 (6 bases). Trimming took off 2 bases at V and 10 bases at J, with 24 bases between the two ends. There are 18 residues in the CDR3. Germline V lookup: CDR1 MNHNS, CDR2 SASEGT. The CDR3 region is CASSESLLGWGLGSPLHF. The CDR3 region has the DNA TGTGCCAGCAGTGAATCTTTATTGGGTTGGGGGCTCGGGTCACCCCTCCACTTT.

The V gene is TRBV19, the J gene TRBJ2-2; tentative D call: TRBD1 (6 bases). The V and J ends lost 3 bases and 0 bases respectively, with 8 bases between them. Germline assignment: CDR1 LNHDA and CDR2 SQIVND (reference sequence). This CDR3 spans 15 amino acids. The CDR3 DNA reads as TGTGCCAGTAGTATGGGACATCCGAACACCGGGGAGCTGTTTTTT. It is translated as CASSMGHPNTGELFF.

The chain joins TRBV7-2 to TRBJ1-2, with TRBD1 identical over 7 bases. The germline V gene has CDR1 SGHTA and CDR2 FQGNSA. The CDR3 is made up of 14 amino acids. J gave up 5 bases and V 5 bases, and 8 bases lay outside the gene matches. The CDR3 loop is CASSPTGVLYGYTF. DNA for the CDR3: TGTGCCAGCAGCCCCACAGGGGTCCTGTATGGCTACACCTTC.

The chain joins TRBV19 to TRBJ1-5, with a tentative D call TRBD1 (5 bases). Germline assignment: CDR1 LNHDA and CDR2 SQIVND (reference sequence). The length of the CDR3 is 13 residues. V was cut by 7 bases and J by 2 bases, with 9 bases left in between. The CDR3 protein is CASNDRGNQPQHF. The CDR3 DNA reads TGTGCCAGTAACGACAGAGGCAATCAGCCCCAGCATTTT.

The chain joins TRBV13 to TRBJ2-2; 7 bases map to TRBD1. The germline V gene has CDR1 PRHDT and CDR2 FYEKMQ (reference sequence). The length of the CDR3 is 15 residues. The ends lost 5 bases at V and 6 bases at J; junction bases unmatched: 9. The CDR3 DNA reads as TGTGCCAGCAGCCCCGGGACAGTGCTGGCCGGGGAGCTGTTTTTT. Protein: CASSPGTVLAGELFF.

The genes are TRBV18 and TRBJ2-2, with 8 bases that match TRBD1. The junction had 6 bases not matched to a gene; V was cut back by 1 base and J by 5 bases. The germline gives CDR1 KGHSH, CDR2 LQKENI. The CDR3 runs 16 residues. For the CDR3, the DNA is TGTGCCAGCTCACCACTCGGGACAGGAGGGACCGGGGAGCTGTTTTTT. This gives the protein CASSPLGTGGTGELFF.

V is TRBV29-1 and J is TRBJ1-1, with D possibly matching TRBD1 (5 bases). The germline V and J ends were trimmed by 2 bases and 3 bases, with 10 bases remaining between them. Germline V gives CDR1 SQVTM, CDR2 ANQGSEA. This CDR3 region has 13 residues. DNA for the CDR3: TGCAGCGTTGAACAGGGCTCCTACACTGAAGCTTTCTTT. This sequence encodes CSVEQGSYTEAFF.

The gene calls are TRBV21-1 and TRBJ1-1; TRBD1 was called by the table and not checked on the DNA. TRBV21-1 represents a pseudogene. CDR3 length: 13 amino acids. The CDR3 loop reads CASTTGINTEAFF. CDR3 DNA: TGTGCCAGCACGACAGGTATAAACACTGAAGCTTTCTTT.

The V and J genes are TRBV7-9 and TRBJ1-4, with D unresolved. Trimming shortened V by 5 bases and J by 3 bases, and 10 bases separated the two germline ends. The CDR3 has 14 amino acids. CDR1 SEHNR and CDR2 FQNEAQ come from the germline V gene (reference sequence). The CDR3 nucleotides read TGTGCCAGCAGCGGGCCCGGGGCTAATGAAAAACTGTTTTTT. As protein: CASSGPGANEKLFF.

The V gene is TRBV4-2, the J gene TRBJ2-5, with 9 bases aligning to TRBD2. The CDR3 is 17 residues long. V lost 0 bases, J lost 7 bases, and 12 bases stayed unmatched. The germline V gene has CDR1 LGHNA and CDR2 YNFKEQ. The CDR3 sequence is CASSQDFSSGAIGTQYF. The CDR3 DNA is TGTGCCAGCAGCCAAGATTTTTCTAGCGGGGCGATCGGGACCCAGTACTTC.

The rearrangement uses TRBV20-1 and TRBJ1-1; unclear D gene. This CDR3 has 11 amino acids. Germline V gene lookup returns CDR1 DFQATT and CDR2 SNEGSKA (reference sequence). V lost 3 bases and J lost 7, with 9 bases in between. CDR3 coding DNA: TGCAGTGCTAGTGGGCATCTTGAAGCTTTCTTT. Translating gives CSASGHLEAFF.

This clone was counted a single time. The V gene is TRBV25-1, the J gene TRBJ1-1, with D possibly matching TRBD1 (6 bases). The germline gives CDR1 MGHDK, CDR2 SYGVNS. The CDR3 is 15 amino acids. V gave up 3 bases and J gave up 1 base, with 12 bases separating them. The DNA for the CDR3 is TGTGCCAGCAGTGACCTTACAGGGAAGAACACTGAAGCTTTCTTT. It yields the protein CASSDLTGKNTEAFF. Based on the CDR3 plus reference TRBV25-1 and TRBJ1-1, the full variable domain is EADIYQTPRYLVIGTGKKITLECSQTMGHDKMYWYQQDPGMELHLIHYSYGVNSTEKGDLSSESTVSRIRTEHFPLTLESARPSHTSQYLCASSDLTGKNTEAFFGQGTRLTVV.

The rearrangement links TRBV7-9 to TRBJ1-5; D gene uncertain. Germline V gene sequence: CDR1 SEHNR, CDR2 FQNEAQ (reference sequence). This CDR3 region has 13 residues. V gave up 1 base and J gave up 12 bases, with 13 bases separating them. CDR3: CASSLGVTEDQHF. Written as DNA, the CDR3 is TGTGCCAGCAGCTTAGGGGTTACAGAAGACCAGCATTTT.

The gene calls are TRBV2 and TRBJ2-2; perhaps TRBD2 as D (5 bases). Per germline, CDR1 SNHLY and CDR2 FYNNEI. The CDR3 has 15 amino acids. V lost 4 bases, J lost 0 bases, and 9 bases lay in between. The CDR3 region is CASSGSGTNTGELFF. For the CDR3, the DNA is TGTGCCAGCAGTGGCTCGGGGACGAACACCGGGGAGCTGTTTTTT. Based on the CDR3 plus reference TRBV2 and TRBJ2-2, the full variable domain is EPEVTQTPSHQVTQMGQEVILRCVPISNHLYFYWYRQILGQKVEFLVSFYNNEISEKSEIFDDQFSVERPDGSNFTLKIRSTKLEDSAMYFCASSGSGTNTGELFFGEGSRLTVL.